Listed below are T cell receptor beta chains from one sample, sequenced in a study of blood T cell repertoires in COVID-19. TCRdb's copy holds only in-frame clones and misses some; the assay was immunoSEQ multiplex PCR. There are approximately 120,000 clones in the sample; 84% occur only once, and roughly 6.5% lies in the top ten. The source material was peripheral blood. These receptor sequences come from a woman between 50 and 59 years old with acute or convalescent COVID-19. Both conserved end residues are part of each CDR3. A D gene is named only where the DNA matches it firmly. Not all rows give a size; the values are once, few, many and, for expanded clones, a class.

clone size: .
V gene: TRBV12-1
J gene: TRBJ1-4
D gene: .
CDR3 protein: CASSFHKARTGGNEKLFF
CDR3 DNA: TGTGCCAGCAGCTTCCACAAGGCCCGGACAGGGGGGAATGAAAAACTGTTTTTT

clone size: .
V gene: TRBV7-9
J gene: TRBJ2-1
D gene: TRBD1
CDR3 protein: CASSLEGALDNEQFF
CDR3 DNA: TGTGCCAGCAGCTTAGAGGGGGCGCTAGACAATGAGCAGTTCTTC

clone size: .
V gene: TRBV4-1
J gene: TRBJ2-3
D gene: .
CDR3 protein: CASSQDLHYPGVSADTQYF
CDR3 DNA: TGCGCCAGCAGCCAAGATCTGCACTATCCGGGTGTAAGCGCAGATACGCAGTATTTT

clone size: .
V gene: TRBV18
J gene: TRBJ1-2
D gene: .
CDR3 protein: CASSRGMGAGDGYTF
CDR3 DNA: TGTGCCAGCTCACGAGGAATGGGGGCAGGAGATGGCTACACCTTC

clone size: .
V gene: TRBV5-1
J gene: TRBJ1-2
D gene: TRBD1
CDR3 protein: CASNYNPRDRGLLGYGYTF
CDR3 DNA: TGCGCCAGCAACTACAACCCTCGGGACAGGGGGCTTTTGGGCTATGGCTACACCTTC

clone size: few
V gene: TRBV3-1/TRBV3-2
J gene: TRBJ1-2
D gene: .
CDR3 protein: CASSQVRGGRRYGYTF
CDR3 DNA: TGTGCCAGCAGCCAAGTCCGGGGGGGGCGACGGTATGGCTACACCTTC

clone size: .
V gene: TRBV29-1
J gene: TRBJ2-1
D gene: TRBD2
CDR3 protein: CSGAPRGGNEQFF
CDR3 DNA: TGCAGCGGAGCACCGCGGGGGGGCAATGAGCAGTTCTTC

clone size: .
V gene: TRBV10-3
J gene: TRBJ2-7
D gene: TRBD1
CDR3 protein: CAADRGLFGNEQYF
CDR3 DNA: TGTGCCGCAGACAGGGGGCTCTTTGGCAACGAGCAGTACTTC

clone size: .
V gene: TRBV2
J gene: TRBJ1-1
D gene: .
CDR3 protein: CASRGTLNTEAFF
CDR3 DNA: TGTGCCAGCAGAGGGACACTGAACACTGAAGCTTTCTTT

clone size: .
V gene: TRBV30
J gene: TRBJ1-2
D gene: .
CDR3 protein: CAWGRRSFNYGYTF
CDR3 DNA: TGTGCCTGGGGTCGGCGGAGCTTTAACTATGGCTACACCTTC

clone size: .
V gene: TRBV12-5
J gene: TRBJ1-3
D gene: .
CDR3 protein: CASGLYLGDSIGNTIYF
CDR3 DNA: TGTGCTAGTGGTTTGTACCTAGGAGACAGTATCGGAAACACCATATATTTT

clone size: few
V gene: TRBV7-9
J gene: TRBJ1-4
D gene: .
CDR3 protein: CASSVGQPNEKLFF
CDR3 DNA: TGTGCCAGCAGCGTCGGACAGCCCAATGAAAAACTGTTTTTT

clone size: once
V gene: TRBV18
J gene: TRBJ1-1
D gene: .
CDR3 protein: CASLVGPDTEAFF
CDR3 DNA: TGTGCCAGCTTGGTGGGCCCAGACACTGAAGCTTTCTTT

clone size: .
V gene: TRBV11-2
J gene: TRBJ2-5
D gene: TRBD2
CDR3 protein: CASSPLKLAGGLLGTQYF
CDR3 DNA: TGTGCCAGCAGCCCGCTCAAACTAGCGGGGGGCCTGTTGGGGACCCAGTACTTC

clone size: once
V gene: TRBV18
J gene: TRBJ1-4
D gene: .
CDR3 protein: CASSPGLGPGEKLFF
CDR3 DNA: TGTGCCAGCTCCCCGGGACTGGGTCCGGGTGAAAAACTGTTTTTT

clone size: .
V gene: TRBV27
J gene: TRBJ1-2
D gene: TRBD1
CDR3 protein: CASSAKPGGHYGYTF
CDR3 DNA: TGTGCCAGCAGTGCGAAGCCAGGGGGACACTATGGCTACACCTTC

clone size: .
V gene: TRBV2
J gene: TRBJ1-2
D gene: TRBD1
CDR3 protein: CARPGQGAGVYGYTF
CDR3 DNA: TGTGCCCGACCGGGACAGGGGGCGGGAGTCTATGGCTACACCTTC

clone size: .
V gene: TRBV30
J gene: TRBJ1-5
D gene: .
CDR3 protein: CAWSVGGAGDQPQHF
CDR3 DNA: TGTGCCTGGAGTGTAGGGGGGGCCGGGGATCAGCCCCAGCATTTT

clone size: .
V gene: TRBV5-1
J gene: TRBJ2-5
D gene: .
CDR3 protein: CASSFGSQETQYF
CDR3 DNA: TGCGCCAGCAGCTTCGGGAGCCAAGAGACCCAGTACTTC

clone size: few
V gene: TRBV7-9
J gene: TRBJ2-7
D gene: .
CDR3 protein: CASSFLTGGYEQYF
CDR3 DNA: TGTGCCAGCAGCTTTCTCACAGGTGGCTACGAGCAGTACTTC

clone size: .
V gene: TRBV5-1
J gene: TRBJ1-2
D gene: .
CDR3 protein: CASSLGGTGGYTF
CDR3 DNA: TGCGCCAGCAGCTTGGGGGGTACGGGAGGCTACACCTTC

clone size: .
V gene: TRBV7-3
J gene: TRBJ2-7
D gene: .
CDR3 protein: CASSLNSGFRDEQYF
CDR3 DNA: TGTGCCAGCAGCTTAAACTCAGGGTTCAGAGACGAGCAGTACTTC

clone size: .
V gene: TRBV5-6
J gene: TRBJ2-7
D gene: TRBD1
CDR3 protein: CASSLRRTGPYEQYF
CDR3 DNA: TGTGCCAGCAGCTTGAGGAGGACAGGGCCATACGAGCAGTACTTC

clone size: .
V gene: TRBV5-1
J gene: TRBJ2-6
D gene: TRBD1
CDR3 protein: CASSVDRAGANVLTF
CDR3 DNA: TGCGCCAGCAGCGTCGACAGGGCTGGGGCCAACGTCCTGACTTTC

clone size: .
V gene: TRBV12-3/TRBV12-4
J gene: TRBJ1-2
D gene: .
CDR3 protein: CASSPEGGYGYTF
CDR3 DNA: TGTGCCAGCAGCCCGGAGGGAGGGTATGGCTACACCTTC

clone size: .
V gene: TRBV11-2
J gene: TRBJ1-2
D gene: TRBD1
CDR3 protein: CASSLERQGGGYTF
CDR3 DNA: TGTGCCAGCAGCTTGGAACGGCAGGGGGGTGGCTACACCTTC

clone size: .
V gene: TRBV9
J gene: TRBJ1-1
D gene: TRBD1
CDR3 protein: CASSGQGGSREAFF
CDR3 DNA: TGTGCCAGCAGCGGTCAGGGGGGAAGTAGAGAAGCTTTCTTT

clone size: .
V gene: TRBV6-2/TRBV6-3
J gene: TRBJ1-2
D gene: .
CDR3 protein: CASSLELGYGYTF
CDR3 DNA: TGTGCCAGCAGTTTGGAGCTTGGCTATGGCTACACCTTC

clone size: .
V gene: TRBV5-5
J gene: TRBJ1-5
D gene: TRBD1
CDR3 protein: CASSSGQASPQPQHF
CDR3 DNA: TGTGCCAGCAGTTCGGGACAGGCCAGTCCCCAGCCCCAGCATTTT